What follows are 18 T cell receptor beta chains derived from one specimen sequenced in a study of blood T cell repertoires in COVID-19. Data came from immunoSEQ multiplex PCR; TCRdb stores just in-frame clones and leaves some out. This sample yields around 450,000 clones, of which 70% to 90% are seen a single time; just under 2% belongs to the top ten. The sequenced sample consisted of PBMCs or T cells enriched from blood (not recorded which). The receptor source for this set is a woman aged 18-29 years with acute COVID-19.

This clone is a singleton in its sample. V and J are TRBV5-1 and TRBJ1-1; 7 bases match TRBD1. Unmatched junction bases numbered 2, after V lost 0 bases and J lost 6 bases. Germline CDR1 and CDR2: SGHRS and YFSETQ. The CDR3 spans 13 residues. The CDR3 reads CASSLDRGAEAFF. The CDR3 coding sequence is TGCGCCAGCAGCTTGGACAGGGGCGCTGAAGCTTTCTTT. The whole variable domain, remainder taken from reference TRBV5-1 and TRBJ1-1, is KAGVTQTPRYLIKTRGQQVTLSCSPISGHRSVSWYQQTPGQGLQFLFEYFSETQRNKGNFPGRFSGRQFSNSRSEMNVSTLELGDSALYLCASSLDRGAEAFFGQGTRLTVV.

This clone was found a few times. The chain joins TRBV9 to TRBJ2-5; D not resolved. The CDR3 sequence is 15 residues long. Germline V CDR1 and CDR2: SGDLS, YYNGEE. V was shortened by 0 bases and J by 5 bases, with 14 bases between the two germline ends. CDR3 residues: CASSVGLGVGETQYF. DNA of the CDR3: TGTGCCAGCAGCGTAGGCCTTGGCGTCGGGGAGACCCAGTACTTC.

V usage is TRBV27 and J usage is TRBJ1-3, with 8 bases aligning to TRBD1. Germline CDR1 reads MNHEY; CDR2 reads SMNVEV (reference sequence). The CDR3 has 14 amino acids. J gave up 4 bases and V 6 bases, and 5 bases lay outside the gene matches. CDR3 coding DNA: TGTGCCAGCAGCTCAGGGACAGGAGGAAACACCATATATTTT. This sequence encodes CASSSGTGGNTIYF.

This chain joins TRBV2 and TRBJ1-2; 7 bases line up with TRBD1. The CDR3 runs 14 residues. With 3 bases clipped from V and 2 bases from J, the junction kept 3 bases outside the gene matches. Germline V lookup: CDR1 SNHLY, CDR2 FYNNEI. The DNA for the CDR3 is TGTGCCAGCAGTGATACGACAGGGAACTATGGCTACACCTTC. Its translation: CASSDTTGNYGYTF.

The chain links TRBV7-9 to TRBJ1-1; D may be TRBD1 (6 bases). CDR1 is SEHNR, CDR2 FQNEAQ, per germline (reference sequence). The CDR3 is 14 amino acids. Between the trimmed V and J ends, which lost 4 bases and 4 bases, there was a span of 13 bases. CDR3 sequence (DNA): TGTGCCAGCAGCTCACAGGGACGGGGCACTGAAGCTTTCTTT. This encodes CASSSQGRGTEAFF.

The chain couples TRBV27 to TRBJ1-2; 9 bases match TRBD1. After removal of 5 bases from V and 7 bases from J, the junction contained 5 bases not matched to a gene. This CDR3 has 13 residues. In germline, CDR1 is MNHEY, CDR2 SMNVEV (reference sequence). The CDR3 region is CASSARDRAGYTF. In nucleotides, the CDR3 is TGTGCCAGCAGTGCGAGGGACAGGGCTGGCTACACCTTC.

This clone was counted once. The chain links TRBV5-1 to TRBJ2-3; maybe TRBD2 (6 bases). The CDR3 extends over 15 amino acids. Germline V gene data show CDR1 as SGHRS and CDR2 as YFSETQ. Trimming removed 9 bases from V and 4 bases from J, with 21 bases in between. CDR3 sequence reads: CATSQGGRGADTQYF. For the CDR3, the DNA is TGCGCCACCTCGCAAGGCGGCCGCGGGGCAGATACGCAGTATTTT.

This clone has only one observation. This chain connects TRBV16 to TRBJ1-5, with 8 bases matching TRBD1. J gave up 6 bases and V 5 bases, and 9 bases lay outside the gene matches. The CDR3 extends over 15 amino acids. Germline V CDR1 and CDR2: KGHSY, FQNENV. In nucleotides, the CDR3 is TGTGCCAGCAGCGACGGACAGGGAGGAGGTCAGCCCCAGCATTTT. It translates to CASSDGQGGGQPQHF.

V and J are TRBV15 and TRBJ2-1; 9 bases align to TRBD1. The germline V gene encodes CDR1 LNHNV and CDR2 YYDKDF (reference sequence). J lost 5 bases, V lost 7 bases, and 6 bases had no gene match. The CDR3 covers 14 residues. The CDR3 sequence: CATTTGGAHNEQFF. CDR3 DNA: TGTGCCACCACGACAGGGGGGGCTCACAATGAGCAGTTCTTC.

The J gene is TRBJ1-1, the V gene TRBV10-3; perhaps TRBD1 as D (5 bases). CDR1 ENHRY and CDR2 SYGVKD come from the germline V gene. This CDR3 spans 11 amino acids. V lost 2 bases and J 7 bases, leaving 5 bases between the germline ends. CDR3 nucleotides: TGTGCCATCAGTGAGGACAGTGAAGCTTTCTTT. Translating it yields CAISEDSEAFF.

This clone was recorded once. CDR3: CASSLGYTDTQYF. The CDR3 DNA is TGTGCCAGCAGCTTAGGTTACACAGATACGCAGTATTTT. This rearrangement joins TRBV7-2 to TRBJ2-3; D is uncertain. Germline CDR1 reads SGHTA; CDR2 reads FQGNSA. V lost 1 base, J lost 2 bases, and 4 bases lay in between. CDR3 length equals 13 residues.

This chain links TRBV7-2 with TRBJ2-5; 9 nucleotides line up with TRBD2. Trimming took 0 bases from V and 4 from J; bases not matched to a gene: 3. CDR1 is SGHTA and CDR2 is FQGNSA in the germline V gene. The CDR3 loop spans 15 amino acids. The CDR3 reads CASSLAVREGETQYF. The DNA of the CDR3 is TGTGCCAGCAGCTTAGCGGTGCGGGAGGGAGAGACCCAGTACTTC.

This chain connects TRBV5-1 to TRBJ2-1, with D hard to call. V gave up 5 bases and J gave up 0 bases, with 12 bases separating them. Germline loops: CDR1 SGHRS, CDR2 YFSETQ. The CDR3 is 15 residues long. CDR3 DNA: TGCGCCAGCAGTTTACAGCCAAGCTCCTACAATGAGCAGTTCTTC. Its translation: CASSLQPSSYNEQFF.

The genes are TRBV5-1 and TRBJ1-1, with 7 positions matching TRBD1. The germline CDR1 and CDR2 sequences are SGHRS and YFSETQ. The CDR3 has 15 residues. The J segment lost 5 bases and the V segment lost 5 bases, leaving 12 bases of the junction unmatched. The CDR3 DNA is TGCGCCAGCAGTATTGACAGGGTATGGGGTACTGAAGCTTTCTTT. It yields the protein CASSIDRVWGTEAFF.

The chain couples TRBV19 to TRBJ1-5; tentatively, D is TRBD1 (6 bases). V was trimmed by 9 bases and J by 0 bases, leaving 15 bases between them. CDR3 size: 15 residues. Germline V gives CDR1 LNHDA, CDR2 SQIVND (reference sequence). The CDR3 sequence: CASRGGRDSNQPQHF. DNA of the CDR3: TGTGCCAGCCGAGGGGGGAGGGATAGCAATCAGCCCCAGCATTTT.

V usage is TRBV3-1 (or the pseudogene TRBV3-2) and J usage is TRBJ1-1, with a tentative D call TRBD1 (6 bases). Per the germline V gene, CDR1 is LGHDT and CDR2 is YNNKEL (reference sequence). CDR3 length: 15 amino acids. Deletions cut 4 bases from V and 5 bases from J, with 17 bases between. The CDR3 here is CASSLRTSRGTEAFF. The CDR3 DNA follows: TGTGCCAGCAGCCTTAGGACCTCAAGGGGGACTGAAGCTTTCTTT.

J is TRBJ1-1 and V is TRBV3-1 (or the pseudogene TRBV3-2); 7 nucleotides line up with TRBD1. Trimming cost V 3 bases and J 5 bases; bases outside gene matches: 6. The CDR3 is 14 residues long. Germline V gene lookup returns CDR1 LGHDT and CDR2 YNNKEL (reference sequence). CDR3 DNA: TGTGCCAGCAGCCAGATGACAGGGAGAACTGAAGCTTTCTTT. Translated, it gives CASSQMTGRTEAFF.

This clone has a single count. J is TRBJ1-2 and V is TRBV7-2; TRBD1 matches 8 bases. V shed 6 bases and J 2 bases; nucleotides not matched to a gene: 5. CDR1 is SGHTA and CDR2 is FQGNSA in the germline V gene. The CDR3 has 14 amino acids. The CDR3 DNA sequence: TGTGCCAGCAGGACCAGGGGGCACAACTATGGCTACACCTTC. Residues: CASRTRGHNYGYTF.